This TCR beta chain stems from a study of blood T cells in healthy people across ages. V dropped 8 bases and J dropped 0 bases, with 11 bases sitting between them. CDR1 MGHDK and CDR2 SYGVNS come from the germline V gene. This CDR3 region has 13 residues. Combining a sample-barcoded 5' primer with a J-beta primer mix, a second PCR ran for roughly 7 to 11 cycles. MiXCR, applied by TCRdb to the 5' RACE reads, yields one record per CDR3 protein. The sample lists about 730,000 distinct CDR3 sequences, around 46% occurring once. The clonotype originates from a woman aged 55-69 years in good health. The rearrangement links TRBV25-1 to TRBJ2-7, with TRBD2 as a possible D gene (6 bases). Material for sequencing was blood. The CDR3 DNA is TGTGCCAGCGAGGGACTCCCCTCCTACGAGCAGTACTTC. Amino acids: CASEGLPSYEQYF.